This entry lists 32 T cell receptor beta chains sequenced from one sample in a study of cytomegalovirus exposure and HLA in healthy donors. Primers included in the PCR were 60 Vbeta and 13 Jbeta primers. TCRdb's copy holds only in-frame clones and misses some; the assay was immunoSEQ multiplex PCR. This sample carries about 190,000 clones, 65% to 80% of them seen once, and the ten largest clones take 0.9% to 1.2%. The sequenced sample consisted of PBMCs. These receptors were collected from a woman aged 40 to 55 in good health and CMV-seronegative.

This chain joins TRBV25-1 and TRBJ1-2; possibly TRBD1 for D (5 bases). The germline gives CDR1 MGHDK, CDR2 SYGVNS. This CDR3 has 15 amino acids. Trimming shortened V by 8 bases and J by 4 bases, and 20 bases separated the two germline ends. The chain's CDR3 is CASREAGPGIYGYTF. The CDR3 DNA follows: TGTGCCAGCCGGGAGGCAGGGCCAGGGATCTATGGCTACACCTTC.

The chain uses TRBV5-1 and TRBJ1-1; D unresolved. This CDR3 comprises 14 residues. The V gene's germline CDR1 is SGHRS and CDR2 YFSETQ. V was trimmed by 0 bases and J by 1 base, leaving 7 bases between them. Written as DNA, the CDR3 is TGCGCCAGCAGCTTGGACACCTCGAACACTGAAGCTTTCTTT. The encoded protein is CASSLDTSNTEAFF.

The V call is TRBV1, the J call TRBJ2-7; the table names TRBD2, a call not compared with the DNA. TRBV1 is a known pseudogene. This CDR3 has 16 amino acids. The CDR3 loop reads CTKGGLAGPYPYEQYV. CDR3 coding DNA: TGCACCAAGGGAGGACTAGCGGGACCATACCCCTACGAGCAGTACGTC.

The V call is TRBV5-1, the J call TRBJ2-3; 7 nucleotides line up with TRBD2. After removal of 1 base from V and 0 bases from J, the junction contained 2 bases not matched to a gene. The CDR3 is 15 residues long. In germline, CDR1 is SGHRS, CDR2 YFSETQ. The CDR3 DNA reads TGCGCCAGCAGCTTGAGCGGGACTAGCACAGATACGCAGTATTTT. It encodes CASSLSGTSTDTQYF.

The V gene is TRBV5-1, the J gene TRBJ2-5; the match to TRBD2 covers 12 bases. Judging by the DNA end, TRBJ2-7 fits better; the J call may be wrong. CDR1 is SGHRS, CDR2 YFSETQ, per germline. The length of the CDR3 is 19 residues. The CDR3 DNA reads TGCGCCAGCAGCTTTGGACCCCTAGCGGGAGGGCCGAGCTCCTACGAGCAGTACTTC. Translated: CASSFGPLAGGPSSYEQYF.

The chain uses TRBV5-1 and TRBJ2-5; the D gene is possibly TRBD1 (5 bases). Germline V gene lookup returns CDR1 SGHRS and CDR2 YFSETQ. The ends were cut back, 0 bases at V and 5 bases at J, with 8 bases in the middle. This CDR3 is 13 amino acids long. CDR3 coding DNA: TGCGCCAGCAGCTTGGCAGGGCGGGAGACCCAGTACTTC. It translates to CASSLAGRETQYF.

The chain combines TRBV29-1 with TRBJ2-1, with TRBD2 matching 10 bases. The junction had 6 bases not matched to a gene; V was cut back by 4 bases and J by 9 bases. The germline V gene has CDR1 SQVTM and CDR2 ANQGSEA. The CDR3 is 13 residues long. Written as DNA, the CDR3 is TGCAGCGTTGGGCTAGCGGGAGTTGGTGAGCAGTTCTTC. This translates into CSVGLAGVGEQFF.

The chain recombines TRBV19 with TRBJ1-1, with a tentative D call TRBD1 (6 bases). The germline V gene has CDR1 LNHDA and CDR2 SQIVND (reference sequence). Trimming removed 3 bases from V and 1 base from J, with 9 bases in between. The CDR3 is made up of 14 amino acids. For the CDR3, the DNA is TGTGCCAGTAGTATTCAGGGACAGAACACTGAAGCTTTCTTT. This encodes CASSIQGQNTEAFF.

The table lists this clone with a count of one. This chain joins TRBV6-1 and TRBJ1-5; unclear D gene. The germline V gene has CDR1 MNHNS and CDR2 SASEGT. The CDR3 is 15 amino acids. The CDR3 loop is CASASETRINQPQHF. The CDR3 DNA reads as TGTGCATCCGCCTCCGAGACACGGATCAATCAGCCCCAGCATTTT.

Worth noting for this clone: One end of the junction does not line up with germline, which may come from a read error. The rearrangement uses TRBV7-9 and TRBJ2-1; 9 bases match TRBD1. Germline loops: CDR1 SEHNR, CDR2 FQNEAQ (reference sequence). There are 17 residues in the CDR3. CDR3 sequence reads: CSSSLGTGRFVYNEQFF. The DNA of the CDR3 is TGTTCCAGCAGCTTAGGGACAGGGAGATTCGTCTACAATGAGCAGTTCTTC.

This clone has a single count. The V call is TRBV29-1, the J call TRBJ2-7; D may be TRBD2 (7 bases). The CDR3 loop spans 14 amino acids. V lost 1 base to trimming and J lost 8 bases, with 18 bases between them. The V gene's germline CDR1 is SQVTM and CDR2 ANQGSEA. The CDR3 sequence is CSVEGGGAGEQQYF. Here the CDR3 DNA reads TGCAGCGTTGAAGGTGGGGGGGCCGGCGAGCAGCAGTACTTC.

The J gene is TRBJ2-3, the V gene TRBV2, with D possibly TRBD2 on 6 matching bases. The V and J ends lost 4 bases and 8 bases respectively, with 16 bases between them. The germline V gene has CDR1 SNHLY and CDR2 FYNNEI. This CDR3 spans 14 amino acids. The CDR3 protein is CASSGAVGRGTQYF. The CDR3 DNA is TGTGCCAGCAGTGGAGCGGTGGGGCGGGGTACGCAGTATTTT.

The V and J genes are TRBV6-6 and TRBJ1-1; D gene uncertain. Trimming shortened V by 7 bases and J by 3 bases, and 9 bases separated the two germline ends. The CDR3 has 12 amino acids. Per germline, CDR1 MNHNY and CDR2 SVGAGI (reference sequence). The CDR3 bases are TGTGCCAGCACATATCGGGACACTGAAGCTTTCTTT. Translated: CASTYRDTEAFF.

The chain is built from TRBV21-1 and TRBJ1-2; the DNA was not compared with TRBD1, the D call given in the table. TRBV21-1 is designated a pseudogene. The CDR3 loop spans 15 amino acids. The CDR3 DNA is TGTGCCAGCAGCAAAGAATGGCAGGCAATCTATGGCTACACCTTC. It specifies CASSKEWQAIYGYTF.

This sequence joins TRBV4-3 and TRBJ2-7, with D possibly being TRBD1 (6 bases). This CDR3 is built from 13 residues. The V and J ends lost 4 bases and 1 base respectively, with 8 bases between them. Germline V lookup: CDR1 LGHNA, CDR2 YSLEER. CDR3 loop: CASSRDTSYEQYF. CDR3 sequence (DNA): TGCGCCAGCAGCCGGGACACTTCCTACGAGCAGTACTTC.

The chain recombines TRBV7-2 with TRBJ1-1, with a tentative D call TRBD1 (5 bases). There are 15 residues in the CDR3. Trimming left V 4 bases short and J 0 bases short, with 12 bases between. Germline CDR1 and CDR2: SGHTA and FQGNSA. The CDR3 nucleotides are TGTGCCAGCAGCTATATCTCGGGGGTGAACACTGAAGCTTTCTTT. The encoded protein is CASSYISGVNTEAFF.

This chain joins TRBV23-1 and TRBJ2-3; TRBD1 aligns across 8 bases. TRBV23-1 carries the ORF label, with uncertain function. This CDR3 has 17 residues. V dropped 5 bases and J dropped 0; count of bases not matched to a gene: 10. CDR3 in amino acids: CASSFNPTGESTDTQYF. CDR3 nucleotide sequence: TGCGCCAGCAGTTTTAACCCGACAGGGGAAAGCACAGATACGCAGTATTTT.

This chain connects TRBV29-1 to TRBJ1-4, with TRBD1 matching 7 bases. CDR1 and CDR2 (germline): SQVTM, ANQGSEA. The junction had 5 bases not matched to a gene; V was cut back by 4 bases and J by 0 bases. This CDR3 contains 15 residues. CDR3 region: CSVVGTEATNEKLFF. CDR3 bases: TGCAGCGTTGTCGGGACAGAGGCAACTAATGAAAAACTGTTTTTT.

The J gene is TRBJ2-1, the V gene TRBV11-2; the match to TRBD2 covers 14 bases. V trimming: 6 bases; J trimming: 1 base; junction bases outside the gene matches: 5. The CDR3 spans 17 residues. Looked up from germline, CDR1 is SGHAT and CDR2 is FQNNGV. CDR3 DNA: TGTGCCAGCAGACCGGGACTAGCGGGAGCGTCCTACAATGAGCAGTTCTTC. Translation: CASRPGLAGASYNEQFF. Filled out from reference TRBV11-2 and TRBJ2-1, the complete variable domain reads EAGVAQSPRYKIIEKRQSVAFWCNPISGHATLYWYQQILGQGPKLLIQFQNNGVVDDSQLPKDRFSAERLKGVDSTLKIQPAKLEDSAVYLCASRPGLAGASYNEQFFGPGTRLTVL.

The chain links TRBV14 to TRBJ1-2; D gene unclear. The V gene's germline CDR1 is SGHDN and CDR2 FVKESK. V shed 0 bases and J shed 5 bases, with 13 bases lying between them. CDR3 length equals 15 residues. The CDR3 protein is CASSQDNRRPYGYTF. The DNA of the CDR3 is TGTGCCAGCAGCCAAGATAACCGGCGGCCTTATGGCTACACCTTC.

This clone was detected once. The rearrangement links TRBV7-9 to TRBJ1-2; weak D call: TRBD1 (5 bases). The CDR3 totals 13 residues. Trimming removed 5 bases at V and 8 bases at J, with 15 bases between. The germline gives CDR1 SEHNR, CDR2 FQNEAQ (reference sequence). DNA of the CDR3: TGTGCCAGCAGCGCTCTCAGGGAGGGGGGCTACACCTTC. Translation gives CASSALREGGYTF.

CDR3 sequence reads: CASSPPGGTQYF. CDR3 in DNA: TGTGCCAGCAGTCCCCCCGGGGGTACGCAGTATTTT. The gene calls are TRBV28 and TRBJ2-3; TRBD2 might be the D (6 bases). The germline V and J ends were trimmed by 5 bases and 8 bases, with 11 bases remaining between them. Germline values: CDR1 MDHEN, CDR2 SYDVKM. The CDR3 extends over 12 amino acids.

This clone was observed a handful of times. This CDR3 is CASSLPGYEQYF. In DNA, the CDR3 is TGTGCCAGCAGTCTCCCGGGGTACGAGCAGTACTTC. The chain uses TRBV27 and TRBJ2-7; D possibly corresponds to TRBD2 (5 bases). V lost 5 bases and J lost 4, with 9 bases in between. Germline CDR1 reads MNHEY; CDR2 reads SMNVEV (reference sequence). This CDR3 contains 12 residues.

The chain joins TRBV19 to TRBJ2-7; 10 bases map to TRBD2. In germline, CDR1 is LNHDA, CDR2 SQIVND (reference sequence). J lost 2 bases, V lost 2 bases, and 6 bases had no gene match. There are 16 residues in the CDR3. The CDR3 region is CASSILVAGGTYEQYF. CDR3 DNA sequence: TGTGCCAGTAGTATATTAGTAGCGGGAGGTACCTACGAGCAGTACTTC. Variable domain in full (rest from reference TRBV19 and TRBJ2-7): DGGITQSPKYLFRKEGQNVTLSCEQNLNHDAMYWYRQDPGQGLRLIYYSQIVNDFQKGDIAEGYSVSREKKESFPLTVTSAQKNPTAFYLCASSILVAGGTYEQYFGPGTRLTVT.

V is TRBV19 and J is TRBJ2-7; D is possibly TRBD2 (5 bases). CDR1 LNHDA and CDR2 SQIVND come from the germline V gene (reference sequence). The CDR3 has 13 amino acids. The germline V and J ends were trimmed by 5 bases and 2 bases, with 10 bases remaining between them. CDR3 nucleotides: TGTGCCAGTAGTTCAGAGAGGGCCTACGAGCAGTACTTC. This codes for CASSSERAYEQYF.

This sequence joins TRBV19 and TRBJ2-2; possible D gene TRBD2, 6 bases. Germline V gives CDR1 LNHDA, CDR2 SQIVND (reference sequence). Trimming stripped 10 bases from V and 4 bases from J, with 16 bases between. CDR3 size: 14 residues. The CDR3 loop reads CATGWGEGTGELFF. In DNA, the CDR3 is TGTGCCACCGGGTGGGGGGAAGGCACCGGGGAGCTGTTTTTT.

The chain links TRBV10-3 to TRBJ2-3, with unresolved D. This CDR3 has 14 amino acids. The V gene's germline CDR1 is ENHRY and CDR2 SYGVKD. V was pared by 11 bases and J by 2 bases, with 17 bases between. CDR3 region: CAALDNPNTDTQYF. The CDR3 coding sequence is TGTGCCGCCCTCGACAATCCAAACACAGATACGCAGTATTTT.

V and J are TRBV28 and TRBJ2-7, with a tentative D call TRBD2 (5 bases). The CDR3 extends over 12 amino acids. V lost 5 bases, J lost 4 bases, and 9 bases lay in between. Per germline, CDR1 MDHEN and CDR2 SYDVKM. The CDR3 here is CASSPGSYEQYV. The CDR3, as DNA: TGTGCCAGCAGTCCGGGAAGTTACGAGCAGTACGTC.

The chain couples TRBV9 to TRBJ1-2, with D maybe TRBD1 (6 bases). Trimming pared 0 bases from V and 4 bases from J, leaving 13 bases between. The CDR3 spans 15 residues. The germline V gene has CDR1 SGDLS and CDR2 YYNGEE. The CDR3 DNA follows: TGTGCCAGCAGCGTAGGCCAGGGGCAGAGCTATGGCTACACCTTC. As protein: CASSVGQGQSYGYTF.

This chain links TRBV29-1 with TRBJ2-7; D remains unclear. Germline V gene sequence: CDR1 SQVTM, CDR2 ANQGSEA. The CDR3 contains 12 residues. V was cut by 4 bases and J by 0 bases, with 7 bases left in between. The CDR3 nucleotides read TGCAGCGTTGCGGTAAGCTCCTACGAGCAGTACTTC. It specifies CSVAVSSYEQYF.

In its sample, this clone was seen a few times. The chain uses TRBV5-4 and TRBJ2-3, with TRBD2 identical over 8 bases. Unmatched junction bases numbered 6, after V lost 1 base and J lost 2 bases. The CDR3 is made up of 16 amino acids. The germline V gene has CDR1 SGHNT and CDR2 YYREEE (reference sequence). For the CDR3, the DNA is TGTGCCAGCAGCTTGCGCCTAGCGGGTTCCACAGATACGCAGTATTTT. Its protein is CASSLRLAGSTDTQYF.

The chain combines TRBV2 with TRBJ1-3; 7 nucleotides agree with TRBD1. The ends lost 5 bases at V and 4 bases at J; junction bases unmatched: 8. The length of the CDR3 is 15 residues. Germline assignment: CDR1 SNHLY and CDR2 FYNNEI. The CDR3 sequence: CASSPQGLSGNTIYF. The CDR3 nucleotides are TGTGCCAGCAGTCCACAGGGGTTATCGGGAAACACCATATATTTT.